This T cell receptor (beta chain) came from a study of radiotherapy plus CTLA-4 blockade in lung cancer. Broader study findings: Subsequent to radiotherapy plus ipilimumab, tumor-derived TCR clones underwent expansion in blood.

The method was immunoSEQ multiplex PCR; TCRdb's version includes in-frame clones alone and lacks a portion of them. Of about 14,000 clones listed, about two thirds were seen once; the top ten hold roughly 46%. On this clone: Its antigen is still unknown.

J lost 3 bases, V lost 5 bases, and 7 bases had no gene match. There are 15 residues in the CDR3. Germline CDR1 reads MNHNS; CDR2 reads SASEGT. This TCR derives from a human donor with non-small cell lung cancer whose response to radiotherapy plus ipilimumab could not be evaluated. The gene calls are TRBV6-1 and TRBJ1-2; 9 bases line up with TRBD1. The sequences come from peripheral blood, collected from a patient treated with radiotherapy plus ipilimumab. The CDR3 nucleotides are TGTGCCAGCAGTAGGGACAGGGTGGCGTACTATGGCTACACCTTC. This gives the protein CASSRDRVAYYGYTF.